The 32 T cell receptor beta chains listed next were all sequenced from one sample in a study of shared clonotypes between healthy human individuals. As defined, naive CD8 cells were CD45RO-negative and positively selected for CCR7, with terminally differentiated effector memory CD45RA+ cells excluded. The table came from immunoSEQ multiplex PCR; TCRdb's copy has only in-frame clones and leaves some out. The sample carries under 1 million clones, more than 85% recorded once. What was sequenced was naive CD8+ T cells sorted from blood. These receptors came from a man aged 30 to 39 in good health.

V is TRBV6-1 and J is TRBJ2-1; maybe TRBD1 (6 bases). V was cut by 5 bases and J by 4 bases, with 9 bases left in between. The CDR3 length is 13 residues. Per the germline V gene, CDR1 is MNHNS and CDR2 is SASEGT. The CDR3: CASSQGHYNEQFF. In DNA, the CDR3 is TGTGCCAGCAGTCAGGGACATTACAATGAGCAGTTCTTC.

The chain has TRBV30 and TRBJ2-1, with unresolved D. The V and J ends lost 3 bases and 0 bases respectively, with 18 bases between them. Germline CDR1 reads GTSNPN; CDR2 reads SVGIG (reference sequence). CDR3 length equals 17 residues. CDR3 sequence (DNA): TGTGCCTGGAGGAGGTATTGGGGAAGTAGCTCCTACAATGAGCAGTTCTTC. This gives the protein CAWRRYWGSSSYNEQFF.

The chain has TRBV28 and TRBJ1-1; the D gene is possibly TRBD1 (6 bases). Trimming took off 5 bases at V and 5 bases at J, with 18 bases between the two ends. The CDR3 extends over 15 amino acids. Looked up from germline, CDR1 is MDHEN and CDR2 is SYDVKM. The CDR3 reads CASSPRRRGETEAFF. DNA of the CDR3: TGTGCCAGCAGTCCTCGTCGGAGGGGGGAGACTGAAGCTTTCTTT.

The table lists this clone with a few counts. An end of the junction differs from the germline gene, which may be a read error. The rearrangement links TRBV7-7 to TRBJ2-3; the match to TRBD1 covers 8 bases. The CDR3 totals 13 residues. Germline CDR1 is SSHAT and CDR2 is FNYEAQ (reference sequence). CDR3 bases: TGTGCTAGCAGCTTCGGACAGGGAGATACGCAGTATTTT. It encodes CASSFGQGDTQYF. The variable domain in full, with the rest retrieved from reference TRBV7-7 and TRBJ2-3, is GAGVSQSPRYKVTKRGQDVTLRCDPISSHATLYWYQQALGQGPEFLTYFNYEAQPDKSGLPSDRFSAERPEGSISTLTIQRTEQRDSAMYRCASSFGQGDTQYFGPGTRLTVL.

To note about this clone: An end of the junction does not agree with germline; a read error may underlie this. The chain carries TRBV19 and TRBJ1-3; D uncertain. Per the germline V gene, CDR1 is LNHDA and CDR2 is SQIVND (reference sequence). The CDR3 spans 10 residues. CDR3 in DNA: TGTGCCAGTCGACACGGGCAGGTACATTTT. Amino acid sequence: CASRHGQVHF.

CDR3 nucleotides: TGCAGCGTTGATCTTGTGGGCGGGAACACTGAAGCTTTCTTT. Its protein is CSVDLVGGNTEAFF. The chain couples TRBV29-1 to TRBJ1-1; D unclear. Germline CDR1 reads SQVTM; CDR2 reads ANQGSEA. CDR3 length: 14 residues. V lost 3 bases and J lost 1, with 12 bases in between. Full variable domain (missing parts from reference TRBV29-1 and TRBJ1-1): SAVISQKPSRDICQRGTSLTIQCQVDSQVTMMFWYRQQPGQSLTLIATANQGSEATYESGFVIDKFPISRPNLTFSTLTVSNMSPEDSSIYLCSVDLVGGNTEAFFGQGTRLTVV.

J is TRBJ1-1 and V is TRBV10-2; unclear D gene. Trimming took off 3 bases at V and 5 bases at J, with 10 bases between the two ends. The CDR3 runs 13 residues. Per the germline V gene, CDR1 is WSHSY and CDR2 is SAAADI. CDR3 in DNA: TGCGCCAGCAGTGACCAGTCCTGGACTGAAGCTTTCTTT. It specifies CASSDQSWTEAFF.

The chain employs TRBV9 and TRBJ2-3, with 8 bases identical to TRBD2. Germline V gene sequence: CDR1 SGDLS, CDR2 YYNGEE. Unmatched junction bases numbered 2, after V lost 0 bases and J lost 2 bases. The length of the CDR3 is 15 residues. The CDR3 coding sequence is TGTGCCAGCAGCGTAGGTAGCGGGGCCACAGATACGCAGTATTTT. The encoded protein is CASSVGSGATDTQYF.

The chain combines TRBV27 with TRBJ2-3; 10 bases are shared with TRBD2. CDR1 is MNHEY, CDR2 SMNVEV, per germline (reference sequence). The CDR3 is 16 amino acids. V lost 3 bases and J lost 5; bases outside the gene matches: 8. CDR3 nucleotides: TGTGCCAGCAGTTTTCTAGCGGGAGAGGTGATAGATACGCAGTATTTT. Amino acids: CASSFLAGEVIDTQYF.

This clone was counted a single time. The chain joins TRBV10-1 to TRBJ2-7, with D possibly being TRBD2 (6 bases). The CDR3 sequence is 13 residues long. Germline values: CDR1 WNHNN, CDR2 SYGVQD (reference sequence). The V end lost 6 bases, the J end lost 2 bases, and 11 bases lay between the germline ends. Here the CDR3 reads CASRAGLTYEQYF. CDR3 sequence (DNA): TGCGCCAGCAGGGCGGGGCTAACCTACGAGCAGTACTTC.

For the CDR3, the DNA is TGCAGCGTTTTGCTGGGACAGGGTGGCTACGAGCAGTACTTC. Translation: CSVLLGQGGYEQYF. V usage is TRBV29-1 and J usage is TRBJ2-7, with 9 positions matching TRBD1. V dropped 5 bases and J dropped 3; count of bases not matched to a gene: 8. The CDR3 runs to 14 residues. Germline V gene sequence: CDR1 SQVTM, CDR2 ANQGSEA.

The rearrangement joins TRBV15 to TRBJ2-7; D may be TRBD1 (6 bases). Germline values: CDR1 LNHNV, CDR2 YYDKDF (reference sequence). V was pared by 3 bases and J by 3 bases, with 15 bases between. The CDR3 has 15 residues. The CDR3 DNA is TGTGCCACCAGCAGTTCCAGACAGGCACGCTACGAGCAGTACTTC. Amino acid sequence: CATSSSRQARYEQYF.

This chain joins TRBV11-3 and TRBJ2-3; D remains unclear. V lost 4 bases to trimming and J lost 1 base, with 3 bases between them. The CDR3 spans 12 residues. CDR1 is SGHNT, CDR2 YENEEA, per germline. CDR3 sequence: CASSSRTDTQYF. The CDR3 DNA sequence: TGTGCCAGCAGCTCGCGCACAGATACGCAGTATTTT. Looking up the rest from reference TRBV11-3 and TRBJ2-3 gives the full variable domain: EAGVVQSPRYKIIEKKQPVAFWCNPISGHNTLYWYLQNLGQGPELLIRYENEEAVDDSQLPKDRFSAERLKGVDSTLKIQPAELGDSAVYLCASSSRTDTQYFGPGTRLTVL.

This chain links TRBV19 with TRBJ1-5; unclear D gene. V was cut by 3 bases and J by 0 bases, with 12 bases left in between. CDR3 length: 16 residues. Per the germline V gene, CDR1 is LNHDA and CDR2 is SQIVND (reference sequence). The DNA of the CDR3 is TGTGCCAGTAGTATCGGTACAGAACATAGCAATCAGCCCCAGCATTTT. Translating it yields CASSIGTEHSNQPQHF.

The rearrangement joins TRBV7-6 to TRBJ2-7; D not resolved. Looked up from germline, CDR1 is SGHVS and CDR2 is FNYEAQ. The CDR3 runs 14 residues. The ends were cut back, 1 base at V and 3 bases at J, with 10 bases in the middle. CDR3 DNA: TGTGCCAGCAGCTTAGGATCGACGGGCTACGAGCAGTACTTC. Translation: CASSLGSTGYEQYF.

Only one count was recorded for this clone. This CDR3 reads CASHRFHSYEQYF. Written as DNA, the CDR3 is TGTGCCAGCCACAGGTTCCACTCCTACGAGCAGTACTTC. The rearrangement links TRBV25-1 to TRBJ2-7, with D maybe TRBD1 (5 bases). The V gene's germline CDR1 is MGHDK and CDR2 SYGVNS. The length of the CDR3 is 13 residues. V lost 8 bases, J lost 0 bases, and 11 bases lay in between.

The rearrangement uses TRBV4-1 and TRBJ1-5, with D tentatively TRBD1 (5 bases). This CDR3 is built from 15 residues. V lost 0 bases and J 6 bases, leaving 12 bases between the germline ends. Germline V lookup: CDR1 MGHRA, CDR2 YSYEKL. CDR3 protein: CASSQEGTGTQPQHF. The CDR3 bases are TGCGCCAGCAGCCAAGAAGGGACGGGCACTCAGCCCCAGCATTTT.

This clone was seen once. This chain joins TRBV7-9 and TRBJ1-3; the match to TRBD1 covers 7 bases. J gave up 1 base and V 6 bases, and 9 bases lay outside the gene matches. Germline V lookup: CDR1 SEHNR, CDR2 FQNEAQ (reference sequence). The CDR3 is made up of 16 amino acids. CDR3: CASSNTGVLSGNTIYF. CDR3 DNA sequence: TGTGCCAGCAGTAACACAGGGGTGTTATCTGGAAACACCATATATTTT.

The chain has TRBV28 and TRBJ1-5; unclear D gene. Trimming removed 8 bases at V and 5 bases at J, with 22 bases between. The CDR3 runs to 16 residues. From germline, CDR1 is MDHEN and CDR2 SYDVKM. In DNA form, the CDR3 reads TGTGCCAGCGCAATGTGGGTGGACCAGACTTATCAGCCCCAGCATTTT. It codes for CASAMWVDQTYQPQHF.

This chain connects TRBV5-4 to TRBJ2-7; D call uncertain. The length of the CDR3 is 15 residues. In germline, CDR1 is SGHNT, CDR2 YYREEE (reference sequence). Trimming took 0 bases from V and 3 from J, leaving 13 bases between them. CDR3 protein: CASSLAPPGNYEQYF. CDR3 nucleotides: TGTGCCAGCAGCTTGGCTCCTCCAGGCAACTACGAGCAGTACTTC.

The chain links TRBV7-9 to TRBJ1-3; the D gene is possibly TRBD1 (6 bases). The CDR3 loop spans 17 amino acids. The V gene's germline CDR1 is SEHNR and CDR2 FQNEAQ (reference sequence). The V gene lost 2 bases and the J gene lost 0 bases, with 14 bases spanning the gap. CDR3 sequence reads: CASSLPTGTNSGNTIYF. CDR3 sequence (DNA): TGTGCCAGCAGCTTACCGACAGGCACGAACTCTGGAAACACCATATATTTT.

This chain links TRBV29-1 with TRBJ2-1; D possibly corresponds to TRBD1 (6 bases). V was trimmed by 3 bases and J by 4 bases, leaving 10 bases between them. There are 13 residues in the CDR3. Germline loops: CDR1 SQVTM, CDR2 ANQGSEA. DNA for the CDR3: TGCAGCGTTGAGGTGACAGGTTACAATGAGCAGTTCTTC. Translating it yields CSVEVTGYNEQFF.

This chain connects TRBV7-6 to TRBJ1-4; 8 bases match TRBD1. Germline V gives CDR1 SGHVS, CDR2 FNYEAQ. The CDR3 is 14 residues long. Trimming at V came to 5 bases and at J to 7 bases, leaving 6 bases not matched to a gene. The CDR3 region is CASSVDRGGEKLFF. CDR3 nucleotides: TGTGCCAGCAGCGTAGACAGGGGCGGTGAAAAACTGTTTTTT.

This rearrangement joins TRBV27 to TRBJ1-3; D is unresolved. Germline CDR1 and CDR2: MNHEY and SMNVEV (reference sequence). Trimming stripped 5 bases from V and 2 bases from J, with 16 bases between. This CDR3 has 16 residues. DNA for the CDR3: TGTGCCAGCAGTCCGGCGACGGGCAGCACTGGAAACACCATATATTTT. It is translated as CASSPATGSTGNTIYF.

CDR3 region: CASSSRQGFNQPQHF. The CDR3 DNA follows: TGTGCCAGCAGTTCCCGACAGGGGTTCAATCAGCCCCAGCATTTT. The J gene is TRBJ1-5, the V gene TRBV27; 8 positions match TRBD1. V was pared by 4 bases and J by 3 bases, with 5 bases of the junction left unmatched. CDR1 MNHEY and CDR2 SMNVEV come from the germline V gene (reference sequence). The CDR3 covers 15 residues.

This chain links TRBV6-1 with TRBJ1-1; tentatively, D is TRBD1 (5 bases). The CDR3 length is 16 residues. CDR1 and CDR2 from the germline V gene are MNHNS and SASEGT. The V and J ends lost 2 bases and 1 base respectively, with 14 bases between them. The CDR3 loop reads CASSERQGKGNTEAFF. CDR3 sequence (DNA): TGTGCCAGCAGTGAAAGGCAGGGAAAGGGGAACACTGAAGCTTTCTTT.

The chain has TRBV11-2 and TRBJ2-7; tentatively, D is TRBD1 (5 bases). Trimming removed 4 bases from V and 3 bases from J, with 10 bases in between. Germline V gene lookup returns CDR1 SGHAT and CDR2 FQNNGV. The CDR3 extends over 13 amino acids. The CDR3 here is CASSSETVYEQYF. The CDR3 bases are TGTGCCAGCAGCTCGGAGACAGTCTACGAGCAGTACTTC.

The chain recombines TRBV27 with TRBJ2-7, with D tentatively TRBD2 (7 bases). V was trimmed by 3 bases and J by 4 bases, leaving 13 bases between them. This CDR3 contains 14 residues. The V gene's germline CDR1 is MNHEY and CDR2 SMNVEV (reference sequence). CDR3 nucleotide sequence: TGTGCCAGCAGTTTGGGGGGGCCCGTATACGAGCAGTACTTC. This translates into CASSLGGPVYEQYF.

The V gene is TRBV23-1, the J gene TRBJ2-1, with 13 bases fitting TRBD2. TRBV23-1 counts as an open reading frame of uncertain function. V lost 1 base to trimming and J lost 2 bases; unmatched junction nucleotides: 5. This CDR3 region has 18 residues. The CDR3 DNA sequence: TGCGCCAGCAGTCAATGTATGACTAGCGGGAGGACCTACAATGAGCAGTTCTTC. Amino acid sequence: CASSQCMTSGRTYNEQFF.

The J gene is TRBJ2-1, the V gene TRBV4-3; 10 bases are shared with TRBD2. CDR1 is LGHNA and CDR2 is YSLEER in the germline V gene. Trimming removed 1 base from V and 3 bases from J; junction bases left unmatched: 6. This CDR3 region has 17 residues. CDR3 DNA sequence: TGCGCCAGCAGCCAAGCAGCTAGCGGGGGCAACTACAATGAGCAGTTCTTC. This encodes CASSQAASGGNYNEQFF.

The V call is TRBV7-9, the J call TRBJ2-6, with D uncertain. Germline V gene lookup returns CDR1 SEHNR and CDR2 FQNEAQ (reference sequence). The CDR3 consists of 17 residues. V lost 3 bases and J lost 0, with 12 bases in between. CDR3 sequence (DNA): TGTGCCAGCAGCTTTGCCGCTCTATACTCTGGGGCCAACGTCCTGACTTTC. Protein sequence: CASSFAALYSGANVLTF.

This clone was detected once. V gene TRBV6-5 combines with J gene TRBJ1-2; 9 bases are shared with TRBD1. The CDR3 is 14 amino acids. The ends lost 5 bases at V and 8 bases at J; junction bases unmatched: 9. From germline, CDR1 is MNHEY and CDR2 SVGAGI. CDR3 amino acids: CASSPGQGALGYTF. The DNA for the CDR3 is TGTGCCAGCAGTCCGGGACAGGGAGCGCTCGGCTACACCTTC.